Sequencing of this TCR beta chain was carried out in a study of blood T cell repertoires in COVID-19. Overall study: Specimens from acute and convalescent COVID-19 originated in the United States, Italy and Spain.

Assay used: immunoSEQ multiplex PCR; TCRdb lists only in-frame clones, some missing. Among some 350,000 clones listed, 91% were seen once. The germline CDR1 and CDR2 sequences are MNHEY and SMNVEV (reference sequence). CDR3 length: 15 residues. Trimming shortened V by 9 bases and J by 0 bases, and 17 bases separated the two germline ends. Sequenced input: peripheral blood. The chain has TRBV27 and TRBJ1-1; D not resolved. The sequence came from a woman younger than 35 who had recovered from COVID-19. The CDR3 sequence: CARGWAYWMNTEAFF. CDR3 DNA: TGTGCCAGGGGTTGGGCCTACTGGATGAACACTGAAGCTTTCTTT.